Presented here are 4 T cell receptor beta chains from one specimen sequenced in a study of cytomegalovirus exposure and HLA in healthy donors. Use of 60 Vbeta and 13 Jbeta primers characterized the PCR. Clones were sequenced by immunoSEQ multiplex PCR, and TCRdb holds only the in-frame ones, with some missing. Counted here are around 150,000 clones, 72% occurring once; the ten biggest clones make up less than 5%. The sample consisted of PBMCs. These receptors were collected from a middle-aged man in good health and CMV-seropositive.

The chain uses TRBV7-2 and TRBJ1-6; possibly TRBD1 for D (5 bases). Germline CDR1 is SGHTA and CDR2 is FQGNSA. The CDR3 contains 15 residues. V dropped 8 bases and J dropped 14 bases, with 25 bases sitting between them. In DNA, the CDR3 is TGTGCCAGCGGACTACCCCAGGGAGCGATTTTCGCCCTCCACTTT. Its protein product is CASGLPQGAIFALHF.

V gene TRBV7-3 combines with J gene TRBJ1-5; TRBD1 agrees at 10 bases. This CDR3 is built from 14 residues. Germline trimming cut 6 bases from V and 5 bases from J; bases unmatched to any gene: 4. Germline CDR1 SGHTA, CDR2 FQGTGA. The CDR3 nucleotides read TGTGCCAGCAGACCGGACAGGGGGTATCAGCCCCAGCATTTT. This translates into CASRPDRGYQPQHF.

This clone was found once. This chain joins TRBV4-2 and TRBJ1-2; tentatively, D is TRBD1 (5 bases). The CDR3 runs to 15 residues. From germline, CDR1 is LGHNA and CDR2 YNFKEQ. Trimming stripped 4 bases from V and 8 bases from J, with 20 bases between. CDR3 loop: CASSPTASGEIGYTF. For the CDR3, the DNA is TGTGCCAGCAGCCCAACGGCATCGGGGGAAATAGGCTACACCTTC.

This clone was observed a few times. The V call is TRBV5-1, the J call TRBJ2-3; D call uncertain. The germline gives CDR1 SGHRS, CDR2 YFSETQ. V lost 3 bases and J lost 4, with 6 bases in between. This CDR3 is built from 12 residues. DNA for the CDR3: TGCGCCAGCAGCTCTCCCGCAGATACGCAGTATTTT. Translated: CASSSPADTQYF. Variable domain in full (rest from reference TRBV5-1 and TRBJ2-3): KAGVTQTPRYLIKTRGQQVTLSCSPISGHRSVSWYQQTPGQGLQFLFEYFSETQRNKGNFPGRFSGRQFSNSRSEMNVSTLELGDSALYLCASSSPADTQYFGPGTRLTVL.